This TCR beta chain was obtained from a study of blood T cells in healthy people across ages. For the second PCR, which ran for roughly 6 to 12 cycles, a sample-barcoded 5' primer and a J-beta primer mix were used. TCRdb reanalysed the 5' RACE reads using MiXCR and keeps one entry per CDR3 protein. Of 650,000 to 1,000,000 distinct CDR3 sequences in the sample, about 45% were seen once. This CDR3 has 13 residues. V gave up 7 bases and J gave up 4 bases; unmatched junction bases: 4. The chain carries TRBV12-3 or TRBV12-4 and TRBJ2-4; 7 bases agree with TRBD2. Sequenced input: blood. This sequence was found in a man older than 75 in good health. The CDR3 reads CASTLGGKNIQYF. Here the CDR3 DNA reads TGTGCCAGCACCTTGGGGGGGAAAAACATTCAGTACTTC.